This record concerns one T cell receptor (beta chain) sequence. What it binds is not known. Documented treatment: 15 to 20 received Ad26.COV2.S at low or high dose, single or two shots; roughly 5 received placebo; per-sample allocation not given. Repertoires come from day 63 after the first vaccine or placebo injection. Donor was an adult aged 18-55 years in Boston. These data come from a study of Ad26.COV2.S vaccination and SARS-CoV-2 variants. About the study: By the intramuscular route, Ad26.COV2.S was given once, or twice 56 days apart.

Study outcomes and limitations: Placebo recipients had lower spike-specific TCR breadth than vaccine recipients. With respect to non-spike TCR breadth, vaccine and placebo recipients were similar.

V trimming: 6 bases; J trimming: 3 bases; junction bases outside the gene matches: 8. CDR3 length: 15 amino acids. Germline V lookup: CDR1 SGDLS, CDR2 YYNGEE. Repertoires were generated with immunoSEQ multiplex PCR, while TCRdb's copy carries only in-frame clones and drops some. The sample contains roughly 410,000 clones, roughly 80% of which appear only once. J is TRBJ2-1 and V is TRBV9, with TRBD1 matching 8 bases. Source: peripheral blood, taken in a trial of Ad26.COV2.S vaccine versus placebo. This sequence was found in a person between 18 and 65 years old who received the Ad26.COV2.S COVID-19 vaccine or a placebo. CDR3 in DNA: TGTGCCAGCACCCTATCAGGGGGCCTCTACAATGAGCAGTTCTTC. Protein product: CASTLSGGLYNEQFF.